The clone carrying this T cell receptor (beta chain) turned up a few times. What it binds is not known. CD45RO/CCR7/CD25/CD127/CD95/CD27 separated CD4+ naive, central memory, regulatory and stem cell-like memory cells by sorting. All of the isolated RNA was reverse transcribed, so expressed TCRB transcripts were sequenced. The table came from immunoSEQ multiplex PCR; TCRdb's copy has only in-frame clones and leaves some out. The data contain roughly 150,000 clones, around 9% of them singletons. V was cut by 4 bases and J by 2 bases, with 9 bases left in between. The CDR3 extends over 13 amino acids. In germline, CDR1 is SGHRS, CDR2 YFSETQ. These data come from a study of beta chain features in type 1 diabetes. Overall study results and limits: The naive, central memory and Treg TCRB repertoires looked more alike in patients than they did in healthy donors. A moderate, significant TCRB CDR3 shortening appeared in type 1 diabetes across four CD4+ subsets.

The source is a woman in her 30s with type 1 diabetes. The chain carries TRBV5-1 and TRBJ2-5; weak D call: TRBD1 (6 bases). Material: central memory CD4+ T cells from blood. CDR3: CASSPGTQETQYF. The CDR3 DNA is TGCGCCAGCAGCCCCGGGACACAAGAGACCCAGTACTTC.